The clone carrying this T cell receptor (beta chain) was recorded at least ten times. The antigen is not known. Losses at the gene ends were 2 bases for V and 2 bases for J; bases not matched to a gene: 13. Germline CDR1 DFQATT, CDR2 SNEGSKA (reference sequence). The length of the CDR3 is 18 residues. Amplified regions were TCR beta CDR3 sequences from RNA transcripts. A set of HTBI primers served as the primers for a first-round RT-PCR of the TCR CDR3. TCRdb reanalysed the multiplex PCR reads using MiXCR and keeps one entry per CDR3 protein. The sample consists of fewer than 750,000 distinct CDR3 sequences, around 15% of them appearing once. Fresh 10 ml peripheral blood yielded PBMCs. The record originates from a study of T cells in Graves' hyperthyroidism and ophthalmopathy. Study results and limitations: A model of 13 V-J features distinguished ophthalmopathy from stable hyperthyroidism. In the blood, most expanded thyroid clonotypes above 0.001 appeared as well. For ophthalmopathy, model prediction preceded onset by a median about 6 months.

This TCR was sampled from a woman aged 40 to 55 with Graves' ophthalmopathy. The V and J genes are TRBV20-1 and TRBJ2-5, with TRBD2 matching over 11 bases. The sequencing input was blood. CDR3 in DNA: TGCAGTGCTAGACCGCTTTTGGGACTAGCGGATTTTCAAGAGACCCAGTACTTC. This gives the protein CSARPLLGLADFQETQYF.